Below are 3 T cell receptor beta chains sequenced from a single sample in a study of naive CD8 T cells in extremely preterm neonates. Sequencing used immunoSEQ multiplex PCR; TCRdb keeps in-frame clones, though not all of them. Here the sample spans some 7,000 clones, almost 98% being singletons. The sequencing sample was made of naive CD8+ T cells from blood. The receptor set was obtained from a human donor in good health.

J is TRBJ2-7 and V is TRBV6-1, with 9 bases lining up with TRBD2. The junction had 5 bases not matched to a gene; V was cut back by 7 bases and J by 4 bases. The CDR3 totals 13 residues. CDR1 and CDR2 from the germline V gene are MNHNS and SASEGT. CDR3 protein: CASNLAGAYEQYF. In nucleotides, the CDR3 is TGTGCCAGCAATTTAGCGGGAGCATACGAGCAGTACTTC.

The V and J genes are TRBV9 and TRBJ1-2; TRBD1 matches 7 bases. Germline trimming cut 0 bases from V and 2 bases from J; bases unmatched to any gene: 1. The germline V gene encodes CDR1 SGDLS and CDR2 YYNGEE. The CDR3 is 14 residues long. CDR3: CASSVEGQNYGYTF. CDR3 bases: TGTGCCAGCAGCGTAGAGGGACAGAACTATGGCTACACCTTC. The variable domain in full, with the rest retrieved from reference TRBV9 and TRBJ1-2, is DSGVTQTPKHLITATGQRVTLRCSPRSGDLSVYWYQQSLDQGLQFLIQYYNGEERAKGNILERFSAQQFPDLHSELNLSSLELGDSALYFCASSVEGQNYGYTFGSGTRLTVV.

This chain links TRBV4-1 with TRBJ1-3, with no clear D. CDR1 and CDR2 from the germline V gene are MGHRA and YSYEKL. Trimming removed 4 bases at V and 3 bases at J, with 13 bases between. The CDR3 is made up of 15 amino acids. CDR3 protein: CASSLNEGGGNTIYF. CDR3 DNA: TGCGCCAGCAGCCTTAACGAGGGTGGTGGAAACACCATATATTTT.